This record covers a single T cell receptor beta chain. The ends were cut back, 5 bases at V and 6 bases at J, with 17 bases in the middle. This CDR3 spans 14 amino acids. Germline lookup yields CDR1 SGHAT and CDR2 FQNNGV. These data come from a study of blood T cell repertoires in COVID-19. Per the study methods: How many nucleated cells were present was estimated from reference gene primer amplification. Method: immunoSEQ multiplex PCR; TCRdb's copy keeps in-frame clones and lacks some. Clonal size and the V and J genes are those of that table, whereas D and trimming came from the DNA. The sample has under 200,000 clones; around 86% are singletons.

The material sequenced was peripheral blood. This chain joins TRBV11-2 and TRBJ2-7, with D tentatively TRBD1 (6 bases). This clonotype was sampled from a man aged 65 to 85 with acute or convalescent COVID-19. For the CDR3, the DNA is TGTGCCAGCAGCCTGGAGAGGACAGCCTCCGAGCAGTACTTC. Encoded protein: CASSLERTASEQYF.